This T cell receptor beta chain is drawn from a study of blood T cell repertoires in COVID-19. Each exposed participant met a COVID-19 case in the 2 weeks preceding study entry. Germline assignment: CDR1 GTSNPN and CDR2 SVGIG (reference sequence). After removal of 5 bases from V and 4 bases from J, the junction contained 8 bases not matched to a gene. The CDR3 totals 14 residues. TCRdb's copy holds only in-frame clones and misses some; the assay was immunoSEQ multiplex PCR. This sample has 250,000 to 400,000 clones, with about 85% found just once. The origin of this receptor is a woman in her 30s who had been exposed to COVID-19. The genes are TRBV30 and TRBJ1-3; 7 bases agree with TRBD1. Source material: PBMCs or T cells enriched from blood (not recorded which). The CDR3: CAWEGAEEGNTIYF. The CDR3 nucleotides read TGTGCCTGGGAGGGGGCAGAGGAAGGAAACACCATATATTTT.